The source of this T cell receptor (beta chain) is a study of blood T cell repertoires in COVID-19. Study in general: From T cells, B-cell-depleted T cells, or PBMCs came the material, which was cDNA or gDNA.

Per the original methods: Reference gene primer amplification gave nucleated cell count estimates. Clones were sequenced by immunoSEQ multiplex PCR, and TCRdb holds only the in-frame ones, with some missing. The D gene and trimming were derived from the DNA, and the V and J assignments and clone size from that table. Of approximately 90,000 clones listed, around 87% are singletons. Germline loops: CDR1 MNHEY, CDR2 SMNVEV (reference sequence). The CDR3 consists of 13 residues. V lost 7 bases and J 5 bases, leaving 9 bases between the germline ends. The sequencing input was peripheral blood. The clonotype was recovered from a human donor in a cohort sampled during active COVID-19. The rearrangement joins TRBV27 to TRBJ1-6; the D gene is possibly TRBD1 (5 bases). CDR3 in amino acids: CASKGVNNSPLHF. For the CDR3, the DNA is TGTGCCAGCAAAGGGGTTAATAATTCACCCCTCCACTTT.